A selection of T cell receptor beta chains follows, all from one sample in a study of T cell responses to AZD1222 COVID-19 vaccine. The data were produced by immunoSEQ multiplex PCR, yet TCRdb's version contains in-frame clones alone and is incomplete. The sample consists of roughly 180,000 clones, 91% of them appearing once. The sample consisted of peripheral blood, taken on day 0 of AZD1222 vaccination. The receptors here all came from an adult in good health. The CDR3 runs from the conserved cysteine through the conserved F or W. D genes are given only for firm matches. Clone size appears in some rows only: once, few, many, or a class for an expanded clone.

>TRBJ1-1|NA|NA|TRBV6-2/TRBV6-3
CASSYGEWGTAEAFF
TGTGCCAGCAGTTACGGTGAATGGGGGACCGCTGAAGCTTTCTTT
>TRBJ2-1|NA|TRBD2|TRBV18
CASSPGGTSGKNEQFF
TGTGCCAGCTCACCGGGAGGGACTAGCGGTAAAAATGAGCAGTTCTTC
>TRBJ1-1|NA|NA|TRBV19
CASSIGTGQGNTEAFF
TGTGCCAGTAGTATTGGAACAGGGCAGGGGAACACTGAAGCTTTCTTT
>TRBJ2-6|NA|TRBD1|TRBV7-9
CASSLSARGLGGANVLTF
TGTGCCAGCAGCTTATCGGCCAGGGGGCTTGGAGGGGCCAACGTCCTGACTTTC
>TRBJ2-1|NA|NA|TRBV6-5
CASSYKDTYNEQFF
TGTGCCAGCAGTTACAAAGACACTTACAATGAGCAGTTCTTC
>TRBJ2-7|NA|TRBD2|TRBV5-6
CASSLAPTSATPYEQYF
TGTGCCAGCAGCTTGGCGCCGACTAGCGCCACTCCCTACGAGCAGTACTTC
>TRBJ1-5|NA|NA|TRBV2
CASSPGLNQPQHF
TGTGCCAGCAGTCCCGGACTAAATCAGCCCCAGCATTTT
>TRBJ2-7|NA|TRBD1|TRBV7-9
CASSPPGQGAYEQYF
TGTGCCAGCAGCCCTCCGGGACAGGGGGCCTACGAGCAGTACTTC
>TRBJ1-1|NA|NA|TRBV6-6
CASSSLGITEAFF
TGTGCCAGCAGTTCTCTGGGAATCACTGAAGCTTTCTTT
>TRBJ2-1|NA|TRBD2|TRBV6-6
CASSYSSSGGGNEQFF
TGTGCCAGCAGTTACTCGAGTAGCGGGGGAGGCAATGAGCAGTTCTTC
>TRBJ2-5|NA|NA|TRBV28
CASSLSPLGETQYF
TGTGCCAGCAGTTTATCCCCCCTTGGAGAGACCCAGTACTTC
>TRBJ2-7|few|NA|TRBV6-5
CASSRTITGYEQYF
TGTGCCAGCAGCCGAACTATAACAGGGTACGAGCAGTACTTC
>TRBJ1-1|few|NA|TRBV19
CASSIAYGGTEAFF
TGTGCCAGTAGTATAGCTTACGGGGGGACTGAAGCTTTCTTT
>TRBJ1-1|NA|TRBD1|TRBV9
CASSPRQGNTEAFF
TGTGCCAGCAGCCCCCGACAGGGGAACACTGAAGCTTTCTTT
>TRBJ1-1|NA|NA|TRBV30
CAWRTGLQGGNTEAFF
TGTGCCTGGAGGACGGGCTTACAGGGTGGGAACACTGAAGCTTTCTTT
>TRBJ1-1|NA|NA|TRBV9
CASSAAPNTEAFF
TGTGCCAGCAGCGCAGCCCCGAACACTGAAGCTTTCTTT
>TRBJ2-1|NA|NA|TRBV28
CASSLAEEYNEQFF
TGTGCCAGCAGCCTGGCCGAAGAATACAATGAGCAGTTCTTC
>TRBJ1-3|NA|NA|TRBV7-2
CASSLGDMEGFSGNTIYF
TGTGCCAGCAGCTTAGGGGACATGGAAGGTTTCTCTGGAAACACCATATATTTT
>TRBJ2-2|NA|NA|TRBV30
CAWSGVGELFF
TGTGCCTGGAGTGGGGTCGGGGAGCTGTTTTTT
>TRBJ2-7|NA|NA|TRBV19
CASSIDAQSTYEQYF
TGTGCCAGTAGTATAGATGCACAGAGTACCTACGAGCAGTACTTC
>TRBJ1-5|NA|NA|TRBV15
CATSRDLGDNQPQHF
TGTGCCACCAGCAGAGATTTAGGCGACAATCAGCCCCAGCATTTT
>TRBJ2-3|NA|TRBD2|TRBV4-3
CASSQERGATDTQYF
TGCGCCAGCAGCCAGGAGCGGGGGGCCACAGATACGCAGTATTTT
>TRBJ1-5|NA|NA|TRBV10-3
CAISESGDFNQPQHF
TGTGCCATCAGTGAGTCAGGGGACTTCAATCAGCCCCAGCATTTT
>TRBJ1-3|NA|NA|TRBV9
CASSVGAAQGNTIYF
TGTGCCAGCAGCGTAGGCGCCGCTCAGGGAAACACCATATATTTT
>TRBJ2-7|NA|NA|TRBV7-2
CASSSPEGVEQYF
TGTGCCAGCAGCTCCCCAGAGGGGGTGGAGCAGTACTTC
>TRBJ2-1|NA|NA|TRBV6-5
CASIGTRYEQFF
TGTGCCAGCATTGGGACCCGCTATGAGCAGTTCTTC
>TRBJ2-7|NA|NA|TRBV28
CASSLPGVKEYEQYF
TGTGCCAGCAGTTTGCCAGGGGTTAAGGAATACGAGCAGTACTTC
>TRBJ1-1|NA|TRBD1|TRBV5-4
CASSSPTGTEAFF
TGTGCCAGCAGCTCCCCGACAGGGACTGAAGCTTTCTTT
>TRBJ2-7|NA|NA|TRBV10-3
CATLAAYEQYF
TGTGCCACTCTCGCGGCCTACGAGCAGTACTTC
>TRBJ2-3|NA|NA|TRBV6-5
CASRLTGRADTQYF
TGTGCCAGCAGATTGACGGGTAGGGCAGATACGCAGTATTTT
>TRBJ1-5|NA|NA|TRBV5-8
CASSLRRDGYSNQPQHF
TGTGCCAGCAGCTTACGTCGGGACGGCTATAGCAATCAGCCCCAGCATTTT
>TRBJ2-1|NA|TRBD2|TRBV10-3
CAILAGGYNEQFF
TGTGCCATTTTAGCGGGAGGGTACAATGAGCAGTTCTTC